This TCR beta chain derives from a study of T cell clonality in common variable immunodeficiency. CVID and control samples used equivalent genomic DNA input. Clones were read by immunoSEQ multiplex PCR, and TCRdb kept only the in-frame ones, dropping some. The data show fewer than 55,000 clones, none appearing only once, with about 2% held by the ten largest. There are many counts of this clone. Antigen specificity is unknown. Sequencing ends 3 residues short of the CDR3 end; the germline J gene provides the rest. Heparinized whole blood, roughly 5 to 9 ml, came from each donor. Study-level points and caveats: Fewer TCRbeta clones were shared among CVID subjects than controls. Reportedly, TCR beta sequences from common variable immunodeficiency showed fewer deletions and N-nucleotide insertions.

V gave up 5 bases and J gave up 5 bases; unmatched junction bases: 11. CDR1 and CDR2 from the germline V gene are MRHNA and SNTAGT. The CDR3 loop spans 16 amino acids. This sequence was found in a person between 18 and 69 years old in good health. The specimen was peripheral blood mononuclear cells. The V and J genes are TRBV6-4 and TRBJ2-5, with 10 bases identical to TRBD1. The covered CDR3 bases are TGTGCCAGCAGTCCCTCCGGGACAGGGGAAGGGGAGACC. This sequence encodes CASSPSGTGEGET. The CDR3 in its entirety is CASSPSGTGEGETQYF.